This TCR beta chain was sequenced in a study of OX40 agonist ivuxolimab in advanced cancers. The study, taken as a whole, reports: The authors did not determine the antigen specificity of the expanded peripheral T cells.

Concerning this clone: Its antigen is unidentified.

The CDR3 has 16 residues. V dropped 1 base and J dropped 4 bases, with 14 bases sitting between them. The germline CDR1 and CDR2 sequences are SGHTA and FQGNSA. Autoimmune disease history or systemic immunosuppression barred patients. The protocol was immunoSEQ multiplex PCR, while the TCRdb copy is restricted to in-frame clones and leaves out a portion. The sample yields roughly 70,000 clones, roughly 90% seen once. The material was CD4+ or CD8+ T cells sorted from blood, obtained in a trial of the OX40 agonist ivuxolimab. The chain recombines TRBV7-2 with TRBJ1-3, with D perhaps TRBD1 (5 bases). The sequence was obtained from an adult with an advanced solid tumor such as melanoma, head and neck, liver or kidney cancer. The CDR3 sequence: CASSLGPHGGGNTIYF. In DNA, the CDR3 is TGTGCCAGCAGCTTAGGTCCCCACGGGGGGGGAAACACCATATATTTT.